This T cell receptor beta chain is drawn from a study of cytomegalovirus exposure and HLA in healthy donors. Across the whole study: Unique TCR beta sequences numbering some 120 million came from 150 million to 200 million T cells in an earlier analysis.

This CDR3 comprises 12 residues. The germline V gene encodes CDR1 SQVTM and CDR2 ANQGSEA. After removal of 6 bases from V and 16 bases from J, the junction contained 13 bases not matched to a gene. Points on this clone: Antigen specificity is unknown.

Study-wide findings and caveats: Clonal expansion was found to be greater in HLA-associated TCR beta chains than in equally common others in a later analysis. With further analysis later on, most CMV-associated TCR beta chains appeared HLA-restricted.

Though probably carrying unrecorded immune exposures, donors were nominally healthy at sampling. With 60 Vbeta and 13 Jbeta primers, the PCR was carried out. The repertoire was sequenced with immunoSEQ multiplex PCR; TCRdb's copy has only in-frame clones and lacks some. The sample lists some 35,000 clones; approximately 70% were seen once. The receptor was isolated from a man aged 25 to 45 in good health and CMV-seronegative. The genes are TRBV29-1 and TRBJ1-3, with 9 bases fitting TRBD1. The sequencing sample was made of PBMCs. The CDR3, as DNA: TGCAGCGTCGTTACCTCCGGGACAGGGATTTATTTT. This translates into CSVVTSGTGIYF. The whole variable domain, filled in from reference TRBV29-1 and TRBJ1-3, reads SAVISQKPSRDICQRGTSLTIQCQVDSQVTMMFWYRQQPGQSLTLIATANQGSEATYESGFVIDKFPISRPNLTFSTLTVSNMSPEDSSIYLCSVVTSGTGIYFGEGSWLTVV.